This entry lists 24 T cell receptor beta chains sequenced from one sample in a study of shared clonotypes between healthy human individuals. The assay was immunoSEQ multiplex PCR, and TCRdb's table has in-frame clones only and misses some. The table has a few million clones, around 95% seen once. Sequencing was carried out using naive CD4+ T cells sorted from blood. Subset denoted: CD45RA+ positively selected. The receptors derive from a man aged 18 to 29 in good health.

The gene calls are TRBV19 and TRBJ1-2; D uncertain. The germline V gene encodes CDR1 LNHDA and CDR2 SQIVND (reference sequence). The CDR3 contains 12 residues. V was shortened by 5 bases and J by 7 bases, with 11 bases between the two germline ends. CDR3 nucleotide sequence: TGTGCCAGTAGTCAGTTGGATTCTGGCTACACCTTC. Its protein product is CASSQLDSGYTF.

This chain uses TRBV5-4 with TRBJ2-3; D assignment may be TRBD1 or TRBD2 (5 bases each). The CDR3 totals 14 residues. The germline V and J ends were trimmed by 0 bases and 4 bases, with 9 bases remaining between them. The germline V gene has CDR1 SGHNT and CDR2 YYREEE (reference sequence). Here the CDR3 reads CASSLGGAADTQYF. In nucleotides, the CDR3 is TGTGCCAGCAGCTTGGGAGGGGCGGCAGATACGCAGTATTTT.

The rearrangement uses TRBV2 and TRBJ2-7, with 13 bases that match TRBD2. The CDR3 loop spans 17 amino acids. Germline lookup yields CDR1 SNHLY and CDR2 FYNNEI. The J segment lost 0 bases and the V segment lost 5 bases, leaving 7 bases of the junction unmatched. The CDR3: CASSFVGLAGSSYEQYF. As DNA, the CDR3 is TGTGCCAGCAGTTTCGTGGGACTAGCGGGGAGCTCCTACGAGCAGTACTTC.

The rearrangement links TRBV6-5 to TRBJ1-1, with D possibly matching TRBD1 (5 bases). CDR1 and CDR2 from the germline V gene are MNHEY and SVGAGI. CDR3 size: 14 residues. V was clipped by 7 bases and J by 0 bases, with 12 bases between them. The CDR3 DNA follows: TGTGCCAGCAAGGGCCGGGGGGTGAACACTGAAGCTTTCTTT. This sequence encodes CASKGRGVNTEAFF.

The gene calls are TRBV25-1 and TRBJ2-5; D gene uncertain. The CDR3 runs 15 residues. The germline gives CDR1 MGHDK, CDR2 SYGVNS. V was cut by 3 bases and J by 5 bases, with 16 bases left in between. The CDR3 nucleotides are TGTGCCAGCAGTGAGGTATCTAAGGGCAGGGAGACCCAGTACTTC. It codes for CASSEVSKGRETQYF.

V usage is TRBV2 and J usage is TRBJ1-1, with a possible D match to TRBD1 (5 bases). The CDR3 contains 14 residues. The germline V and J ends were trimmed by 1 base and 2 bases, with 8 bases remaining between them. Germline loops: CDR1 SNHLY, CDR2 FYNNEI. The CDR3 sequence is CASSEVGGNTEAFF. CDR3 in DNA: TGTGCCAGCAGTGAAGTGGGGGGAAACACTGAAGCTTTCTTT.

The V and J genes are TRBV30 and TRBJ1-2; D uncertain. This CDR3 is built from 13 residues. The V gene's germline CDR1 is GTSNPN and CDR2 SVGIG (reference sequence). The V end was cut by 2 bases, the J end by 0 bases, with 7 bases between. CDR3 in amino acids: CAWSPKANYGYTF. CDR3 sequence (DNA): TGTGCCTGGAGTCCCAAAGCTAACTATGGCTACACCTTC.

This chain joins TRBV18 and TRBJ1-4; 7 bases match TRBD1. With V trimmed by 3 bases and J by 8 bases, 6 bases remained unmatched. Germline CDR1 and CDR2: KGHSH and LQKENI. The CDR3 extends over 14 amino acids. In nucleotides, the CDR3 is TGTGCCAGCTCACCCACAGGGGAACTCGAAAAACTGTTTTTT. Its protein product is CASSPTGELEKLFF.

This sequence joins TRBV27 and TRBJ2-2; 8 positions agree with TRBD2. The CDR3 has 17 residues. CDR1 and CDR2 from the germline V gene are MNHEY and SMNVEV (reference sequence). V shed 7 bases, J shed 3 bases, and the junction held 13 bases outside the gene matches. CDR3: CASTKRELDYYTGELFF. CDR3 in DNA: TGTGCCAGCACCAAGCGGGAGTTAGACTATTACACCGGGGAGCTGTTTTTT.

There are a few counts of this clone. CDR3 region: CASSLGAGVNNEQFF. The CDR3 DNA reads TGTGCCAGCAGCTTAGGAGCGGGAGTGAATAATGAGCAGTTCTTC. This sequence joins TRBV7-2 and TRBJ2-1; TRBD2 matches at 8 bases. Per the germline V gene, CDR1 is SGHTA and CDR2 is FQGNSA. This CDR3 comprises 15 residues. Trimming cost V 1 base and J 7 bases; bases outside gene matches: 6.

The rearrangement joins TRBV6-6 to TRBJ2-7; D may be TRBD1 (7 bases). This CDR3 has 15 amino acids. V lost 2 bases and J lost 5, with 16 bases in between. Germline assignment: CDR1 MNHNY and CDR2 SVGAGI (reference sequence). CDR3 in amino acids: CASSYGAGGINEQYF. As DNA, the CDR3 is TGTGCCAGCAGTTACGGGGCAGGGGGGATCAACGAGCAGTACTTC.

J is TRBJ2-3 and V is TRBV6-6, with a possible D match to TRBD2 (6 bases). V shed 2 bases and J shed 0 bases, with 9 bases lying between them. The V gene's germline CDR1 is MNHNY and CDR2 SVGAGI (reference sequence). CDR3 length: 15 residues. The CDR3 DNA reads as TGTGCCAGCAGTTACCCGGGGGATAGCACAGATACGCAGTATTTT. It codes for CASSYPGDSTDTQYF.

The chain has TRBV5-1 and TRBJ2-1; D is unclear. The V gene lost 4 bases and the J gene lost 7 bases, with 18 bases spanning the gap. The CDR3 runs to 15 residues. Germline V gene sequence: CDR1 SGHRS, CDR2 YFSETQ. As DNA, the CDR3 is TGCGCCAGCAGCCAATCGGACCCTGTTCTAAATGAGCAGTTCTTC. Translation gives CASSQSDPVLNEQFF.

The chain couples TRBV30 to TRBJ2-6; the D gene is possibly TRBD1 (5 bases). Trimming removed 0 bases at V and 4 bases at J, with 7 bases between. The length of the CDR3 is 14 residues. Germline lookup yields CDR1 GTSNPN and CDR2 SVGIG (reference sequence). The CDR3 sequence: CAWSVQAGANVLTF. The CDR3 nucleotides read TGTGCCTGGAGTGTACAGGCAGGGGCCAACGTCCTGACTTTC.

The V call is TRBV7-2, the J call TRBJ1-5; a weak D match, TRBD1 (5 bases). With 1 base removed from V and 7 bases from J, the gap between germline ends came to 8 bases. This CDR3 region has 13 residues. Germline V gene data show CDR1 as SGHTA and CDR2 as FQGNSA. CDR3 region: CASSLGGPQPQHF. CDR3 nucleotides: TGTGCCAGCAGCTTAGGGGGACCCCAGCCCCAGCATTTT.

The chain links TRBV7-2 to TRBJ2-7; D remains unclear. V was cut by 5 bases and J by 9 bases, with 17 bases left in between. Germline CDR1 SGHTA, CDR2 FQGNSA. This CDR3 has 13 amino acids. CDR3 protein: CASSRLPEMGQYF. The CDR3 nucleotides read TGTGCCAGCAGCCGATTGCCCGAGATGGGGCAGTACTTC.

A remark on this clone: The same CDR3 arises from other DNA sequences in this sample as well. V gene TRBV28 combines with J gene TRBJ1-5, with 9 bases fitting TRBD1. The CDR3 contains 15 residues. Unmatched junction bases numbered 1, after V lost 3 bases and J lost 1 base. Germline-derived CDR1 and CDR2 are MDHEN and SYDVKM. The CDR3 loop is CASSFGQGSNQPQHF. DNA of the CDR3: TGTGCCAGCAGTTTTGGACAGGGGAGCAATCAGCCCCAGCATTTT.

J is TRBJ2-1 and V is TRBV5-4; tentatively, D is TRBD1 (6 bases). V was pared by 2 bases and J by 5 bases, with 14 bases between. Germline CDR1 SGHNT, CDR2 YYREEE (reference sequence). This CDR3 is 15 amino acids long. Written as DNA, the CDR3 is TGTGCCAGCAGCTTTCGGCAGGGGCCTAACAATGAGCAGTTCTTC. Protein: CASSFRQGPNNEQFF.

The chain joins TRBV7-9 to TRBJ2-7; D is possibly TRBD2 (6 bases). Germline assignment: CDR1 SEHNR and CDR2 FQNEAQ (reference sequence). Trimming stripped 5 bases from V and 0 bases from J, with 14 bases between. CDR3 size: 15 residues. The CDR3 sequence: CASSLGTLPSYEQYF. The CDR3 DNA follows: TGTGCCAGCAGCCTTGGGACTTTACCCTCCTACGAGCAGTACTTC.

The rearrangement joins TRBV7-9 to TRBJ2-1; 9 bases are a match to TRBD2. CDR3 size: 13 residues. V lost 10 bases, J lost 6 bases, and 7 bases stayed unmatched. Germline V lookup: CDR1 SEHNR, CDR2 FQNEAQ (reference sequence). CDR3 sequence: CAISGRAANEQFF. The CDR3 DNA reads as TGTGCCATTAGCGGGAGAGCAGCCAATGAGCAGTTCTTC.

The chain uses TRBV10-3 and TRBJ2-7; 7 bases match TRBD2. The CDR3 is made up of 11 amino acids. V gave up 10 bases and J gave up 6 bases; unmatched junction bases: 6. Germline CDR1 reads ENHRY; CDR2 reads SYGVKD. The CDR3 here is CATGGGGEQYF. The CDR3 nucleotides read TGTGCCACTGGGGGGGGTGGCGAGCAGTACTTC.

The rearrangement links TRBV5-4 to TRBJ2-4; 7 bases fit TRBD1. V lost 4 bases, J lost 0 bases, and 10 bases stayed unmatched. CDR3 size: 17 residues. Germline assignment: CDR1 SGHNT and CDR2 YYREEE (reference sequence). The CDR3 sequence: CASSLPGQTLAKNIQYF. The CDR3 region has the DNA TGTGCCAGCAGCCTCCCGGGACAGACTCTAGCCAAAAACATTCAGTACTTC.

The chain joins TRBV6-4 to TRBJ1-6, with TRBD1 identical over 10 bases. This CDR3 spans 15 amino acids. V lost 6 bases to trimming and J lost 5 bases; unmatched junction nucleotides: 4. Per germline, CDR1 MRHNA and CDR2 SNTAGT. The CDR3 reads CASRTGGADNSPLHF. DNA of the CDR3: TGTGCCAGCAGGACAGGGGGCGCCGATAATTCACCCCTCCACTTT.

This clone is a singleton in its sample. The chain employs TRBV7-9 and TRBJ1-5; 9 nucleotides match TRBD1. V lost 5 bases, J lost 7 bases, and 3 bases stayed unmatched. CDR3 length equals 13 residues. Germline CDR1 SEHNR, CDR2 FQNEAQ (reference sequence). The CDR3 DNA sequence: TGTGCCAGCAGCAGGACAGGGGAGCAGCCCCAGCATTTT. Translated, it gives CASSRTGEQPQHF.